The 25 T cell receptor beta chains reported below all come from one sample, sequenced in a study of identical twins. TCRdb re-called the 5' RACE reads through MiXCR, storing one row per CDR3 protein. This sample has 600,000 to 850,000 distinct CDR3 sequences, with about 20% found just once. This sample was shared with a second study, whose subject was T cells expressing NK-cell markers.

Specimen: PBMCs. The receptors here all came from a woman under 30 in good health.

This clonotype was seen only a few times. The V gene is TRBV10-2, the J gene TRBJ1-5; maybe TRBD1 (5 bases). Trimming left V 8 bases short and J 4 bases short, with 15 bases between. The CDR3 has 14 residues. Germline V gene sequence: CDR1 WSHSY, CDR2 SAAADI. The CDR3 here is CASGGDLENQPQHF. The CDR3 nucleotides are TGCGCCAGCGGAGGGGACTTAGAAAATCAGCCCCAGCATTTT.

The rearrangement joins TRBV11-2 to TRBJ2-3; TRBD2 agrees at 11 bases. V gave up 1 base and J gave up 0 bases; unmatched junction bases: 12. CDR1 SGHAT and CDR2 FQNNGV come from the germline V gene. This CDR3 is 20 amino acids long. The CDR3: CASSLVGTSGSTLSTDTQYF. CDR3 nucleotides: TGTGCCAGCAGCTTAGTTGGCACTAGCGGGAGTACGCTTAGCACAGATACGCAGTATTTT. Looking up the rest from reference TRBV11-2 and TRBJ2-3 gives the full variable domain: EAGVAQSPRYKIIEKRQSVAFWCNPISGHATLYWYQQILGQGPKLLIQFQNNGVVDDSQLPKDRFSAERLKGVDSTLKIQPAKLEDSAVYLCASSLVGTSGSTLSTDTQYFGPGTRLTVL.

Ten or more counts support this clonotype. The V and J genes are TRBV5-1 and TRBJ2-3, with a possible D match to TRBD2 (6 bases). V dropped 0 bases and J dropped 3 bases, with 8 bases sitting between them. This CDR3 contains 14 residues. Germline CDR1 SGHRS, CDR2 YFSETQ. The CDR3 region is CASSLGTTTDTQYF. The CDR3 coding sequence is TGCGCCAGCAGCTTGGGGACTACGACAGATACGCAGTATTTT.

The chain combines TRBV7-2 with TRBJ2-1; D unclear. V lost 7 bases and J lost 9, with 22 bases in between. Germline values: CDR1 SGHTA, CDR2 FQGNSA. The CDR3 spans 15 residues. CDR3 in DNA: TGTGCCAGCACTGAAAACAGTTTTTCTATGGGTGAGCAGTTCTTC. Translated, it gives CASTENSFSMGEQFF.

Only a few counts were recorded for this clonotype. The V and J genes are TRBV18 and TRBJ1-1; unclear D gene. Trimming stripped 3 bases from V and 6 bases from J, with 11 bases between. The CDR3 totals 13 residues. In germline, CDR1 is KGHSH, CDR2 LQKENI. CDR3 bases: TGTGCCAGCTCACCTTCATCAACCCCTGAAGCTTTCTTT. Protein: CASSPSSTPEAFF.

The chain is built from TRBV29-1 and TRBJ2-1; the D gene is possibly TRBD2 (5 bases). Per germline, CDR1 SQVTM and CDR2 ANQGSEA. The V gene lost 8 bases and the J gene lost 6 bases, with 20 bases spanning the gap. This CDR3 is built from 14 residues. DNA of the CDR3: TGCAGCACCTCTAGGACTGGACTGGGCAATGAGCAGTTCTTC. This translates into CSTSRTGLGNEQFF.

The rearrangement links TRBV2 to TRBJ2-1, with unresolved D. Germline CDR1 reads SNHLY; CDR2 reads FYNNEI. The CDR3 has 16 residues. Between the trimmed V and J ends, which lost 8 bases and 4 bases, there was a span of 21 bases. CDR3 in amino acids: CASRERAFNTYNEQFF. CDR3 sequence (DNA): TGTGCCAGCCGCGAAAGGGCTTTCAACACATACAATGAGCAGTTCTTC.

In DNA, the CDR3 is TGTGCCAGCAGACCAGGGTCCTACGAGCAGTACTTC. Translated, it gives CASRPGSYEQYF. The V call is TRBV6-2 or TRBV6-3, the J call TRBJ2-7; D possibly corresponds to TRBD1 (5 bases). CDR3 size: 12 residues. The germline CDR1 and CDR2 sequences are MNHEY and SVGEGT. The V end was cut by 6 bases, the J end by 1 base, with 7 bases between.

This clonotype appeared a single time. The chain employs TRBV4-2 and TRBJ1-1, with D unclear. Trimming pared 0 bases from V and 4 bases from J, leaving 12 bases between. The germline gives CDR1 LGHNA, CDR2 YNFKEQ. The CDR3 totals 15 residues. CDR3 sequence (DNA): TGTGCCAGCAGCCAAGAGATGGGTTCTGCCACTGAAGCTTTCTTT. Its translation: CASSQEMGSATEAFF.

The rearrangement links TRBV3-1 to TRBJ2-7; TRBD1 matches at 9 bases. The V gene's germline CDR1 is LGHDT and CDR2 YNNKEL (reference sequence). The CDR3 length is 15 residues. The J segment lost 5 bases and the V segment lost 8 bases, leaving 13 bases of the junction unmatched. CDR3 amino acids: CASCKQDRGTHEQYF. CDR3 in DNA: TGTGCCAGCTGCAAGCAGGACAGGGGAACCCACGAGCAGTACTTC.

V is TRBV5-1 and J is TRBJ1-1; perhaps TRBD1 as D (6 bases). Germline values: CDR1 SGHRS, CDR2 YFSETQ. Deletions cut 2 bases from V and 6 bases from J, with 14 bases between. This CDR3 has 14 residues. CDR3 in amino acids: CASSLYTGIPEAFF. CDR3 coding DNA: TGCGCCAGCAGCTTATACACAGGGATACCTGAAGCTTTCTTT. Filled out from reference TRBV5-1 and TRBJ1-1, the complete variable domain reads KAGVTQTPRYLIKTRGQQVTLSCSPISGHRSVSWYQQTPGQGLQFLFEYFSETQRNKGNFPGRFSGRQFSNSRSEMNVSTLELGDSALYLCASSLYTGIPEAFFGQGTRLTVV.

The chain employs TRBV20-1 and TRBJ1-5; D is possibly TRBD1 (5 bases). The V and J ends lost 1 base and 5 bases respectively, with 12 bases between them. CDR3 size: 14 residues. CDR1 DFQATT and CDR2 SNEGSKA come from the germline V gene (reference sequence). CDR3 DNA: TGCAGTGCTAGAGCGGGGGGGGGAGATCAGCCCCAGCATTTT. It encodes CSARAGGGDQPQHF.

The sample holds a few counts of this clonotype. J is TRBJ2-3 and V is TRBV20-1, with D hard to call. CDR1 is DFQATT, CDR2 SNEGSKA, per germline (reference sequence). V dropped 6 bases and J dropped 2 bases, with 15 bases sitting between them. The CDR3 runs 14 residues. CDR3 sequence reads: CSAPAIASTDTQYF. In nucleotides, the CDR3 is TGCAGTGCCCCAGCGATAGCCTCCACAGATACGCAGTATTTT.

The chain has TRBV6-2 or TRBV6-3 and TRBJ2-1; 14 positions match TRBD2. V was clipped by 7 bases and J by 3 bases; unmatched bases: 8. Germline assignment: CDR1 MNHEY and CDR2 SVGEGT. This CDR3 region has 17 residues. CDR3 sequence: CASNPGTSGSSYNEQFF. CDR3 bases: TGTGCCAGCAATCCAGGGACTAGCGGGAGTAGCTACAATGAGCAGTTCTTC.

This clonotype has more than one count but fewer than ten. The chain recombines TRBV5-1 with TRBJ2-1; 10 bases fit TRBD2. The CDR3 spans 15 residues. Germline-derived CDR1 and CDR2 are SGHRS and YFSETQ. Trimming at V came to 2 bases and at J to 5 bases, leaving 4 bases not matched to a gene. Written as DNA, the CDR3 is TGCGCCAGCAGCTTTAGGACTAGCGGAAACAATGAGCAGTTCTTC. Its translation is CASSFRTSGNNEQFF. Using reference TRBV5-1 and TRBJ2-1 for the parts outside the CDR3, the full variable domain is KAGVTQTPRYLIKTRGQQVTLSCSPISGHRSVSWYQQTPGQGLQFLFEYFSETQRNKGNFPGRFSGRQFSNSRSEMNVSTLELGDSALYLCASSFRTSGNNEQFFGPGTRLTVL.

This rearrangement joins TRBV4-2 to TRBJ2-3; possibly TRBD2 for D (6 bases). Germline lookup yields CDR1 LGHNA and CDR2 YNFKEQ. V lost 1 base and J 4 bases, leaving 12 bases between the germline ends. The CDR3 is 15 amino acids. The CDR3 loop reads CASSQAAGEADTQYF. The CDR3 bases are TGTGCCAGCAGCCAAGCAGCGGGCGAGGCAGATACGCAGTATTTT.

This clonotype was seen only a few times. The V and J genes are TRBV6-5 and TRBJ1-1; weak D call: TRBD1 (5 bases). Germline-derived CDR1 and CDR2 are MNHEY and SVGAGI. The CDR3 loop spans 14 amino acids. V was clipped by 2 bases and J by 2 bases, with 9 bases between them. DNA of the CDR3: TGTGCCAGCAGTTACGACAGCCCTAACACTGAAGCTTTCTTT. Encoded protein: CASSYDSPNTEAFF.

This clonotype has only a few counts. The V gene is TRBV12-3 or TRBV12-4, the J gene TRBJ2-5; 8 nucleotides agree with TRBD2. V lost 3 bases, J lost 1 base, and 4 bases stayed unmatched. The CDR3 has 15 amino acids. CDR3 nucleotides: TGTGCCAGCAGTTTGGTACGGGGGGGCCAAGAGACCCAGTACTTC. It codes for CASSLVRGGQETQYF.

This clonotype was picked up a small number of times. The genes are TRBV20-1 and TRBJ1-2; D is undetermined. The CDR3 is 13 residues long. Per germline, CDR1 DFQATT and CDR2 SNEGSKA (reference sequence). V was shortened by 1 base and J by 2 bases, with 8 bases between the two germline ends. The CDR3 DNA is TGCAGTGCTAGAGCCCACTCCAACTATGGCTACACCTTC. Amino acids: CSARAHSNYGYTF.

The chain uses TRBV7-2 and TRBJ2-3; 9 nucleotides agree with TRBD2. Germline V lookup: CDR1 SGHTA, CDR2 FQGNSA. The CDR3 spans 16 residues. Trimming cost V 5 bases and J 2 bases; bases outside gene matches: 8. The CDR3 nucleotides are TGTGCCAGCAGCCCGGGACTAGCCTTGAACACAGATACGCAGTATTTT. It yields the protein CASSPGLALNTDTQYF.

This chain uses TRBV20-1 with TRBJ2-7; D is ambiguous. The V end was cut by 0 bases, the J end by 3 bases, with 15 bases between. Germline loops: CDR1 DFQATT, CDR2 SNEGSKA (reference sequence). The CDR3 spans 15 residues. This CDR3 reads CSARDLRTTGYEQYF. The CDR3 nucleotides are TGCAGTGCTAGAGATTTACGGACGACTGGCTACGAGCAGTACTTC.

The sample holds a few counts of this clonotype. The gene calls are TRBV7-9 and TRBJ2-7, with 8 bases aligning to TRBD2. The CDR3 runs to 15 residues. The germline CDR1 and CDR2 sequences are SEHNR and FQNEAQ (reference sequence). Germline trimming cut 5 bases from V and 3 bases from J; bases unmatched to any gene: 9. The CDR3 nucleotides are TGTGCCAGCAGCCAAGTGGGACTAGAGGGCTACGAGCAGTACTTC. It codes for CASSQVGLEGYEQYF.

Only a few counts were recorded for this clonotype. The V and J genes are TRBV5-1 and TRBJ2-5; D tentatively fits TRBD1 or TRBD2 (5 bases each). Germline assignment: CDR1 SGHRS and CDR2 YFSETQ. The CDR3 spans 13 residues. The V end lost 4 bases, the J end lost 5 bases, and 12 bases lay between the germline ends. The CDR3 here is CASSRSGTETQYF. In DNA, the CDR3 is TGCGCCAGCAGCCGATCGGGGACCGAGACCCAGTACTTC.

This sequence joins TRBV20-1 and TRBJ1-4, with TRBD1 identical over 8 bases. Trimming took 6 bases from V and 5 from J; bases not matched to a gene: 5. The CDR3 length is 13 residues. The germline V gene encodes CDR1 DFQATT and CDR2 SNEGSKA (reference sequence). CDR3 DNA sequence: TGCAGTGCAGCACCAGGGGGCAATGAAAAACTGTTTTTT. Translated: CSAAPGGNEKLFF.

This clonotype came up a few times. The chain combines TRBV6-8 with TRBJ2-7, with 10 bases that match TRBD1. Germline CDR1 MNHGY, CDR2 SAAAGT. This CDR3 is 16 amino acids long. The junction had 7 bases not matched to a gene; V was cut back by 2 bases and J by 3 bases. The chain's CDR3 is CASSYPRTGGIYEQYF. The DNA of the CDR3 is TGTGCCAGCAGTTACCCTAGGACAGGGGGAATCTACGAGCAGTACTTC.